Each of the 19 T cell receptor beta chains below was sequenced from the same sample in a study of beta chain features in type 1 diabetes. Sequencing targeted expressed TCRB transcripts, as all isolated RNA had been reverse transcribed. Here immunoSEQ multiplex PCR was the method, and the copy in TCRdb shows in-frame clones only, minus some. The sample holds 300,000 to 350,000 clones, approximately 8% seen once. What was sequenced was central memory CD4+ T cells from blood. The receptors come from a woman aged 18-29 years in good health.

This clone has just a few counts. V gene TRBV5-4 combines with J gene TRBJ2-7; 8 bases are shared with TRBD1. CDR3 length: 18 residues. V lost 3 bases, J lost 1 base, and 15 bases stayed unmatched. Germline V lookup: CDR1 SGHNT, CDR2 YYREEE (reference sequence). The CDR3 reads CASSSARDRSKSSYEQYF. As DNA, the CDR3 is TGTGCCAGCAGCTCTGCCCGGGACAGGAGTAAAAGTTCCTACGAGCAGTACTTC. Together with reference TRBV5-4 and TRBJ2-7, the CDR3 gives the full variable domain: ETGVTQSPTHLIKTRGQQVTLRCSSQSGHNTVSWYQQALGQGPQFIFQYYREEENGRGNFPPRFSGLQFPNYSSELNVNALELDDSALYLCASSSARDRSKSSYEQYFGPGTRLTVT.

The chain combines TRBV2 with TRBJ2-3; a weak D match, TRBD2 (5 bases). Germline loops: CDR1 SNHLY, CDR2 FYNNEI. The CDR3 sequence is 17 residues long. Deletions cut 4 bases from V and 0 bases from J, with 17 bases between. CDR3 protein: CASSGGLLPPSTDTQYF. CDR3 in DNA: TGTGCCAGCAGTGGAGGACTTTTACCTCCTAGCACAGATACGCAGTATTTT.

The CDR3 is CASSEERNQPQHF. DNA of the CDR3: TGTGCCAGCAGTGAAGAAAGGAATCAGCCCCAGCATTTT. The rearrangement links TRBV6-1 to TRBJ1-5; D uncertain. The CDR3 runs 13 residues. V shed 1 base and J shed 4 bases, with 5 bases lying between them. The germline CDR1 and CDR2 sequences are MNHNS and SASEGT.

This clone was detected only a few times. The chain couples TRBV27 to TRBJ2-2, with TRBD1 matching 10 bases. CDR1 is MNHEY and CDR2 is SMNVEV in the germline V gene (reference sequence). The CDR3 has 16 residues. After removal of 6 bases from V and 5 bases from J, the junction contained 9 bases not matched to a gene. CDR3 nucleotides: TGTGCCAGCAGAAGACAGGGGGCAGGGTCGACCGGGGAGCTGTTTTTT. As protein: CASRRQGAGSTGELFF.

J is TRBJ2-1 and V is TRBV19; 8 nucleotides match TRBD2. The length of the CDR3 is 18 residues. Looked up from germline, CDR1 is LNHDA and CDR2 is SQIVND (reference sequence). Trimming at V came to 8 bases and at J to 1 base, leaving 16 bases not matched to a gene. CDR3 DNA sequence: TGTGCCAGTCATAGGGGTGAAGGAACGGGAGGGTCCTACAATGAGCAGTTCTTC. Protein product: CASHRGEGTGGSYNEQFF.

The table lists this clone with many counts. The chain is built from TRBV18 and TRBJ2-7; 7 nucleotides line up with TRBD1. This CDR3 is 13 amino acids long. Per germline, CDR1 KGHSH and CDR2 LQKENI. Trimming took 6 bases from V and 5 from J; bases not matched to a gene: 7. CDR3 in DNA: TGTGCCAGCTCGCTCAACAGGGGCAACGAGCAGTACTTC. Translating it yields CASSLNRGNEQYF.

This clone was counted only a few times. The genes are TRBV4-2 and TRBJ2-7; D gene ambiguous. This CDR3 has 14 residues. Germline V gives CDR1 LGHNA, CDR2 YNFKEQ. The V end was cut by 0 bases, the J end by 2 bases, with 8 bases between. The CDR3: CASSQDRAAYEQYF. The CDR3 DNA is TGTGCCAGCAGCCAAGATAGGGCAGCCTACGAGCAGTACTTC.

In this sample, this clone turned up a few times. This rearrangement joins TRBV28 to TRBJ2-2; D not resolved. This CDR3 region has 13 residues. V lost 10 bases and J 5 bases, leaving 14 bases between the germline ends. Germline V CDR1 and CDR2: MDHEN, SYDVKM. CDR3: CATQASMTGELFF. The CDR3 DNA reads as TGTGCCACCCAAGCCTCGATGACCGGGGAGCTGTTTTTT.

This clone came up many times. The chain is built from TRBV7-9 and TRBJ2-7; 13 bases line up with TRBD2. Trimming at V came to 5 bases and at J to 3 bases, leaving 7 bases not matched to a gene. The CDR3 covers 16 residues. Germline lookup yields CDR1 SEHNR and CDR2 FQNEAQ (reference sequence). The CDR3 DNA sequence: TGTGCCAGCAGCCGAACTAGCGGGAGGGCGATCTACGAGCAGTACTTC. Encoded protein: CASSRTSGRAIYEQYF.

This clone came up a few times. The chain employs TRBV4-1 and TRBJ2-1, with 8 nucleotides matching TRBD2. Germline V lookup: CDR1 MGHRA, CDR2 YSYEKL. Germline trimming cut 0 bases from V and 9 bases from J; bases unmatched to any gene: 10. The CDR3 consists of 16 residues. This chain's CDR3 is CASSQDVGRAFVEQFF. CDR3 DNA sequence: TGCGCCAGCAGCCAAGATGTCGGGAGGGCCTTTGTTGAGCAGTTCTTC.

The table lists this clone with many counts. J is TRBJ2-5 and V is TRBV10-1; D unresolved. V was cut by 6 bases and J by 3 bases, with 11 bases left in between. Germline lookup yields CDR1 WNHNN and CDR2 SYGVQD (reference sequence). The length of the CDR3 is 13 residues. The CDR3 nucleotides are TGCGCCAGCAGCCTCGGGTGGGAAGAGACCCAGTACTTC. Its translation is CASSLGWEETQYF.

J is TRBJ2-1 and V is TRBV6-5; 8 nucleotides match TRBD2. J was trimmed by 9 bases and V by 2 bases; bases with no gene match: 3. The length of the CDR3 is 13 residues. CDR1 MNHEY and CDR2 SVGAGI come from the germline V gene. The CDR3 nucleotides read TGTGCCAGCAGTTACGCCACTAGCGGTGAGCAGTTCTTC. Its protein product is CASSYATSGEQFF.

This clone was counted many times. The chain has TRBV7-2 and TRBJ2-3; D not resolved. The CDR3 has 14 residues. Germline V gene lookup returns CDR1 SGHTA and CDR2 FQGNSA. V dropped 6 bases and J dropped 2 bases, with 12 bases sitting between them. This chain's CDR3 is CASRRLGITDTQYF. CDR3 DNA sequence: TGTGCCAGCAGAAGGCTGGGCATCACAGATACGCAGTATTTT.

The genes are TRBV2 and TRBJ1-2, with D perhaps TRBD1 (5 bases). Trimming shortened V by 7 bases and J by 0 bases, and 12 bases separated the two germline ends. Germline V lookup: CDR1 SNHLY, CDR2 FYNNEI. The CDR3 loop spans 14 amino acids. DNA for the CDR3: TGTGCCAGCACCAGGGAGCAAACTAACTATGGCTACACCTTC. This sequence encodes CASTREQTNYGYTF. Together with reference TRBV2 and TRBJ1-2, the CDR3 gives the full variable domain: EPEVTQTPSHQVTQMGQEVILRCVPISNHLYFYWYRQILGQKVEFLVSFYNNEISEKSEIFDDQFSVERPDGSNFTLKIRSTKLEDSAMYFCASTREQTNYGYTFGSGTRLTVV.

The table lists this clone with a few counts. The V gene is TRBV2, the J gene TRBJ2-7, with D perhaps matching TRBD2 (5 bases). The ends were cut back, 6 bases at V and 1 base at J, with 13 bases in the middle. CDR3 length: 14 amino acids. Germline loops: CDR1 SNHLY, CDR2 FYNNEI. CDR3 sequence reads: CASRTQTGSYEQYF. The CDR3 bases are TGTGCCAGCAGGACCCAGACGGGGTCCTACGAGCAGTACTTC. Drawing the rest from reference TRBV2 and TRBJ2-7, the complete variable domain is EPEVTQTPSHQVTQMGQEVILRCVPISNHLYFYWYRQILGQKVEFLVSFYNNEISEKSEIFDDQFSVERPDGSNFTLKIRSTKLEDSAMYFCASRTQTGSYEQYFGPGTRLTVT.

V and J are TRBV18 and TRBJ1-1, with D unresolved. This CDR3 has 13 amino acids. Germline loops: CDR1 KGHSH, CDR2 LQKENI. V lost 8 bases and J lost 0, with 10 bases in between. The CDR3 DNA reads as TGTGCCAGCAGGGCCAGCATGAACACTGAAGCTTTCTTT. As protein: CASRASMNTEAFF.

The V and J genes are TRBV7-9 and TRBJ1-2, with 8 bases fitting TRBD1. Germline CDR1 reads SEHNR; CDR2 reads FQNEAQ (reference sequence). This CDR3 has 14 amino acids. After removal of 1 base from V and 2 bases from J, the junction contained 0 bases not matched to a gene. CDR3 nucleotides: TGTGCCAGCAGCTTAGGGACAGGGAACTATGGCTACACCTTC. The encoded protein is CASSLGTGNYGYTF.

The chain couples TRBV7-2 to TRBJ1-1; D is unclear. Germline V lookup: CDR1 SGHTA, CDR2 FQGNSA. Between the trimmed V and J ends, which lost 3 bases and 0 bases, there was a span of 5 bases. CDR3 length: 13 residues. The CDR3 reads CASSFAVNTEAFF. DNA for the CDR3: TGTGCCAGCAGCTTTGCCGTGAACACTGAAGCTTTCTTT.

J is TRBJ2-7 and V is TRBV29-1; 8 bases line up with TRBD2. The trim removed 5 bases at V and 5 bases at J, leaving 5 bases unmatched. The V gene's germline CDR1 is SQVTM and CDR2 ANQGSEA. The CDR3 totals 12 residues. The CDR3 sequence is CSVRGGSHEQYF. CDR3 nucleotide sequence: TGCAGCGTTCGGGGGGGGAGCCACGAGCAGTACTTC.